What follows is one T cell receptor (beta chain) and its context. Its specificity is not known. V dropped 7 bases and J dropped 1 base, with 13 bases sitting between them. Germline V gives CDR1 SGDLS, CDR2 YYNGEE. The CDR3 spans 14 residues. It was with a sample-barcoded 5' primer and a J-beta primer mix that a second PCR of roughly 7 to 12 cycles was run. The template-switch adaptor, which had 12 random nucleotides, put a tag on each cDNA molecule. TCRdb re-derived calls from the 5' RACE reads in MiXCR, one entry per CDR3 protein. The sample shows fewer than 1,200,000 distinct CDR3 sequences, around 25% of them seen only once. This sample is drawn from a study of blood T cells in healthy people across ages. Whole-study results and caveats: Donor CMV status was unknown, possibly confounding expanded clonotype changes.

These records were also assigned to another study, of T cells of mothers and their children.

The TCR comes from a girl under 10 years old in good health. V gene TRBV9 combines with J gene TRBJ2-3; the D is unclear. The specimen sequenced was blood. CDR3 loop: CASGRIMGTDTQYF. CDR3 sequence (DNA): TGTGCCAGCGGCCGAATCATGGGCACAGATACGCAGTATTTT.